Listed here are 26 T cell receptor beta chains from one sample, sequenced in a study of blood T cell repertoires in COVID-19. Repertoires were generated with immunoSEQ multiplex PCR, while TCRdb's copy carries only in-frame clones and drops some. The profile covers 200,000 to 250,000 clones, with roughly four fifths appearing a single time and around 3.4% taken by the ten largest. Sequences were obtained from PBMCs or T cells enriched from blood (not recorded which). The source of these receptors is a woman in her sixties or seventies who had recovered from COVID-19.

This chain joins TRBV19 and TRBJ1-2; 12 positions agree with TRBD1. Germline V gene lookup returns CDR1 LNHDA and CDR2 SQIVND (reference sequence). Unmatched junction bases numbered 9, after V lost 7 bases and J lost 9 bases. This CDR3 has 14 amino acids. The CDR3 coding sequence is TGTGCCAGTAACAAGGGGACAGGGGGCGATCGCTACACCTTC. This sequence encodes CASNKGTGGDRYTF. Drawing the rest from reference TRBV19 and TRBJ1-2, the complete variable domain is DGGITQSPKYLFRKEGQNVTLSCEQNLNHDAMYWYRQDPGQGLRLIYYSQIVNDFQKGDIAEGYSVSREKKESFPLTVTSAQKNPTAFYLCASNKGTGGDRYTFGSGTRLTVV.

The J gene is TRBJ2-7, the V gene TRBV20-1; 11 nucleotides line up with TRBD2. The germline V gene encodes CDR1 DFQATT and CDR2 SNEGSKA (reference sequence). The J segment lost 4 bases and the V segment lost 3 bases, leaving 5 bases of the junction unmatched. This CDR3 region has 14 residues. CDR3 loop: CSASDGTSGYEQYF. The CDR3 region has the DNA TGCAGTGCTAGTGACGGGACTAGCGGTTACGAGCAGTACTTC.

The chain couples TRBV6-5 to TRBJ1-3; 7 bases match TRBD1. With 4 bases clipped from V and 4 bases from J, the junction kept 7 bases outside the gene matches. The CDR3 totals 15 residues. Per germline, CDR1 MNHEY and CDR2 SVGAGI. The CDR3 bases are TGTGCCAGCAGTTCCGATACAGGGGTGGGAAACACCATATATTTT. Its protein is CASSSDTGVGNTIYF.

The V call is TRBV7-9, the J call TRBJ1-1, with D uncertain. The CDR3 covers 15 residues. Trimming shortened V by 2 bases and J by 4 bases, and 14 bases separated the two germline ends. Germline CDR1 SEHNR, CDR2 FQNEAQ (reference sequence). CDR3 sequence reads: CASSLFEGWSTEAFF. CDR3 in DNA: TGTGCCAGCAGCTTATTTGAGGGCTGGAGCACTGAAGCTTTCTTT.

V gene TRBV3-1 (or the pseudogene TRBV3-2) combines with J gene TRBJ2-7; 7 bases align to TRBD1. The CDR3 contains 15 residues. Germline trimming cut 0 bases from V and 1 base from J; bases unmatched to any gene: 3. Germline V gives CDR1 LGHDT, CDR2 YNNKEL (reference sequence). CDR3 in DNA: TGTGCCAGCAGCCAAGACAGGGGGTCATCCTACGAGCAGTACTTC. Translating it yields CASSQDRGSSYEQYF.

V and J are TRBV6-4 and TRBJ2-7; D not certain. There are 13 residues in the CDR3. CDR1 is MRHNA and CDR2 is SNTAGT in the germline V gene. V was cut by 2 bases and J by 0 bases, with 5 bases left in between. This CDR3 reads CASSDPGSYEQYF. The CDR3 coding sequence is TGTGCCAGCAGTGACCCGGGCTCCTACGAGCAGTACTTC.

CDR3 protein: CASSDPGTGFEQFF. The CDR3 DNA reads as TGTGCCAGCAGTGATCCCGGGACAGGGTTCGAGCAGTTCTTC. The chain is built from TRBV6-1 and TRBJ2-1; 9 bases fit TRBD1. The CDR3 consists of 14 residues. Unmatched junction bases numbered 7, after V lost 3 bases and J lost 10 bases. CDR1 and CDR2 from the germline V gene are MNHNS and SASEGT.

The rearrangement joins TRBV12-5 to TRBJ1-5; weak D call: TRBD1 (5 bases). Trimming took 7 bases from V and 11 from J, leaving 21 bases between them. This CDR3 has 14 residues. Germline lookup yields CDR1 LGHNT and CDR2 FRNRAP. DNA of the CDR3: TGTGCTAGTGTTGGGACTGCTGGTGGCATGGCCCAGCATTTT. As protein: CASVGTAGGMAQHF.

CDR3 loop: CASTLRTGNNSPLHF. CDR3 in DNA: TGTGCCAGTACCTTGAGGACAGGAAACAATTCACCCCTCCACTTT. This chain uses TRBV19 with TRBJ1-6, with 7 nucleotides matching TRBD1. V gave up 7 bases and J gave up 7 bases; unmatched junction bases: 10. The CDR3 length is 15 residues. Germline CDR1 is LNHDA and CDR2 is SQIVND (reference sequence).

V gene TRBV12-5 combines with J gene TRBJ2-3; D might be TRBD2 (6 bases). From germline, CDR1 is LGHNT and CDR2 FRNRAP. V was shortened by 1 base and J by 1 base, with 9 bases between the two germline ends. The CDR3 totals 15 residues. The CDR3 coding sequence is TGTGCTAGTGGTTTGGGACAGCGGGGCACAGATACGCAGTATTTT. It is translated as CASGLGQRGTDTQYF.

This clone has more than one count but fewer than ten. The chain joins TRBV20-1 to TRBJ2-1, with a weak D call TRBD2 (5 bases). Germline values: CDR1 DFQATT, CDR2 SNEGSKA (reference sequence). V was pared by 3 bases and J by 6 bases, with 9 bases between. This CDR3 has 12 amino acids. The CDR3 region has the DNA TGCAGTGCTAGTGACTACGTCAATGAGCAGTTCTTC. This sequence encodes CSASDYVNEQFF.

This clone was found a few times. The chain couples TRBV5-3 to TRBJ2-2; unclear D gene. TRBV5-3 is given ORF status, its function remaining uncertain. The CDR3 covers 14 residues. Trimming shortened V by 5 bases and J by 3 bases, and 11 bases separated the two germline ends. The CDR3, as DNA: TGTGCCAGAAGTACGGCAGGATACACCGGGGAGCTGTTTTTT. This sequence encodes CARSTAGYTGELFF.

The chain has TRBV6-1 and TRBJ2-3; 8 positions agree with TRBD2. Germline V lookup: CDR1 MNHNS, CDR2 SASEGT. CDR3 length equals 15 residues. The junction had 1 base not matched to a gene; V was cut back by 1 base and J by 1 base. The CDR3 DNA sequence: TGTGCCAGCAGTGAAGTGCGGGGGGGCACAGATACGCAGTATTTT. As protein: CASSEVRGGTDTQYF.

This clone has a handful of counts. The rearrangement links TRBV7-9 to TRBJ2-3; a possible D gene is TRBD2 (6 bases). The CDR3 sequence is 17 residues long. CDR1 SEHNR and CDR2 FQNEAQ come from the germline V gene (reference sequence). V lost 5 bases and J 5 bases, leaving 23 bases between the germline ends. The CDR3 spells CASSRRFAASEEDTQYF. The CDR3 DNA reads as TGTGCCAGCAGCCGTCGCTTCGCGGCTAGCGAGGAAGATACGCAGTATTTT.

The rearrangement joins TRBV5-1 to TRBJ1-1; 7 nucleotides match TRBD1. The germline gives CDR1 SGHRS, CDR2 YFSETQ. The CDR3 covers 18 residues. The V gene end was trimmed by 0 bases and the J gene end by 4 bases; junction bases not matched to a gene: 15. The CDR3 reads CASSLATLAGTAGTEAFF. DNA of the CDR3: TGCGCCAGCAGCTTGGCCACCCTAGCCGGGACAGCGGGCACTGAAGCTTTCTTT.

The chain joins TRBV7-2 to TRBJ1-1, with 7 bases lining up with TRBD1. The CDR3 is 15 amino acids. Losses at the gene ends were 4 bases for V and 2 bases for J; bases not matched to a gene: 7. Germline V gives CDR1 SGHTA, CDR2 FQGNSA. CDR3 region: CASSSMTGINTEAFF. The CDR3 DNA sequence: TGTGCCAGCAGCTCCATGACAGGGATTAACACTGAAGCTTTCTTT.

In its sample, this clone was seen a few times. V gene TRBV10-3 combines with J gene TRBJ1-5, with D possibly TRBD1 on 6 matching bases. V dropped 7 bases and J dropped 6 bases, with 16 bases sitting between them. This CDR3 is built from 14 residues. Germline V lookup: CDR1 ENHRY, CDR2 SYGVKD. The CDR3 loop reads CAINRGGEGQPQHF. The CDR3 nucleotides are TGTGCCATCAATAGAGGGGGAGAGGGTCAGCCCCAGCATTTT.

The rearrangement uses TRBV13 and TRBJ2-7; TRBD1 matches at 7 bases. V shed 2 bases, J shed 1 base, and the junction held 5 bases outside the gene matches. Per germline, CDR1 PRHDT and CDR2 FYEKMQ (reference sequence). The CDR3 sequence is 15 residues long. Here the CDR3 DNA reads TGTGCCAGCAGCTTAACGGCAGGGGGATCCTACGAGCAGTACTTC. This sequence encodes CASSLTAGGSYEQYF.

V and J are TRBV7-8 and TRBJ1-2, with 9 bases identical to TRBD1. V dropped 5 bases and J dropped 7; count of bases not matched to a gene: 17. CDR1 SGHVS and CDR2 FQNEAQ come from the germline V gene. This CDR3 has 17 amino acids. The CDR3 loop is CASSPSPGTGTASGYTF. CDR3 in DNA: TGTGCCAGCAGCCCCAGTCCCGGGACAGGGACAGCTTCTGGCTACACCTTC.

V and J are TRBV7-9 and TRBJ2-3; 11 nucleotides match TRBD2. With 1 base clipped from V and 2 bases from J, the junction kept 2 bases outside the gene matches. There are 16 residues in the CDR3. Germline CDR1 is SEHNR and CDR2 is FQNEAQ (reference sequence). The chain's CDR3 is CASSLGLAGFTDTQYF. CDR3 DNA sequence: TGTGCCAGCAGCTTAGGACTAGCGGGGTTCACAGATACGCAGTATTTT. Using reference TRBV7-9 and TRBJ2-3 for the parts outside the CDR3, the full variable domain is DTGVSQNPRHKITKRGQNVTFRCDPISEHNRLYWYRQTLGQGPEFLTYFQNEAQLEKSRLLSDRFSAERPKGSFSTLEIQRTEQGDSAMYLCASSLGLAGFTDTQYFGPGTRLTVL.

CDR3 loop: CASSSSGGSSYNEQFF. The CDR3 nucleotides read TGTGCCAGCAGTTCAAGCGGGGGGAGCTCCTACAATGAGCAGTTCTTC. The chain couples TRBV7-9 to TRBJ2-1, with 9 bases that match TRBD2. The V gene end was trimmed by 6 bases and the J gene end by 0 bases; junction bases not matched to a gene: 6. The germline gives CDR1 SEHNR, CDR2 FQNEAQ (reference sequence). The CDR3 loop spans 16 amino acids.

This clone was seen only a few times. The V gene is TRBV7-8, the J gene TRBJ1-1; 8 bases align to TRBD1. The CDR3 is 16 amino acids. The germline V gene encodes CDR1 SGHVS and CDR2 FQNEAQ. V lost 4 bases, J lost 7 bases, and 14 bases stayed unmatched. The CDR3 reads CASSYTTLGQGREAFF. In nucleotides, the CDR3 is TGTGCCAGCAGCTACACAACCCTAGGACAGGGCCGTGAAGCTTTCTTT.

The chain couples TRBV18 to TRBJ2-3; D is unresolved. Germline V gene lookup returns CDR1 KGHSH and CDR2 LQKENI. Trimming removed 4 bases from V and 6 bases from J, with 11 bases in between. CDR3 length: 13 residues. CDR3 protein: CASSLQSVDTQYF. In DNA form, the CDR3 reads TGTGCCAGCTCACTTCAGAGCGTGGATACGCAGTATTTT.

The gene calls are TRBV7-3 and TRBJ2-7; D not resolved. With 2 bases removed from V and 3 bases from J, the gap between germline ends came to 11 bases. Germline CDR1 reads SGHTA; CDR2 reads FQGTGA. The CDR3 spans 14 residues. The DNA for the CDR3 is TGTGCCAGCAGCTTAGGGCCCAACGGCTACGAGCAGTACTTC. As protein: CASSLGPNGYEQYF.

The chain is built from TRBV19 and TRBJ1-3, with a possible D match to TRBD1 (6 bases). Trimming took off 3 bases at V and 1 base at J, with 10 bases between the two ends. CDR1 LNHDA and CDR2 SQIVND come from the germline V gene (reference sequence). The CDR3 is 15 residues long. CDR3: CASSIGGQSGNTIYF. The CDR3 DNA follows: TGTGCCAGTAGTATTGGGGGACAATCTGGAAACACCATATATTTT.

V and J are TRBV24-1 and TRBJ2-1; 11 nucleotides align to TRBD1. The trim removed 3 bases at V and 7 bases at J, leaving 4 bases unmatched. The germline V gene encodes CDR1 KGHDR and CDR2 SFDVKD. This CDR3 comprises 15 residues. CDR3 DNA sequence: TGTGCCACCAGTGATCGGACAGGGGGCAAGAATGAGCAGTTCTTC. Translation gives CATSDRTGGKNEQFF.